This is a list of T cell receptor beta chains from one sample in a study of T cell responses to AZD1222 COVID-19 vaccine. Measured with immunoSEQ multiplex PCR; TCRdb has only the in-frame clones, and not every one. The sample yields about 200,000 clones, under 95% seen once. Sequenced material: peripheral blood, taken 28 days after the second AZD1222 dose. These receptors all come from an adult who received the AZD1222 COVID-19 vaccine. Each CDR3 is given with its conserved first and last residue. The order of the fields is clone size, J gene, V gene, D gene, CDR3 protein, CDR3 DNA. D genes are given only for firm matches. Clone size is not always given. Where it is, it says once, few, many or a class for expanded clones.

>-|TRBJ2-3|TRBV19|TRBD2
CASSSISLAGSDTQYF
TGTGCCAGTAGTAGTATCAGCCTAGCGGGGTCAGATACGCAGTATTTT
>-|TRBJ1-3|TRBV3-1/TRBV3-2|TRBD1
CASSILEDRGNTIYF
TGTGCCAGCAGCATCCTAGAGGACAGGGGAAACACCATATATTTT
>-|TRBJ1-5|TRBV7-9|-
CASSPNRNQPQHF
TGTGCCAGCAGCCCCAACAGAAATCAGCCCCAGCATTTT
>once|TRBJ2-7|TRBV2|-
CASSLDGTGPYEQYF
TGTGCCAGCAGTCTCGACGGGACTGGACCCTACGAGCAGTACTTC
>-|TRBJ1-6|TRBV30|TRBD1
CAWSVLGQGRGSYNSPLHF
TGTGCCTGGAGTGTACTAGGACAGGGACGGGGCTCCTATAATTCACCCCTCCACTTT
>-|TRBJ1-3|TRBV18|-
CASSPSGSVPGNTIYF
TGTGCCAGCTCACCATCCGGGTCCGTGCCGGGAAACACCATATATTTT
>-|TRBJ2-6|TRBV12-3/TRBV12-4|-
CASSLGGANVLTF
TGTGCCAGCAGTTTGGGTGGGGCCAACGTCCTGACTTTC
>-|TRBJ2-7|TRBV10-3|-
CAISESGSYEQYF
TGTGCCATCAGTGAGTCTGGTTCCTACGAGCAGTACTTC
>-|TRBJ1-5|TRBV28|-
CASTKAGLYQPQHF
TGTGCCAGCACGAAGGCAGGGTTGTATCAGCCCCAGCATTTT
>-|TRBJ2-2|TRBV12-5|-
CASGRINTGELFF
TGTGCTAGTGGCCGGATTAATACCGGGGAGCTGTTTTTT
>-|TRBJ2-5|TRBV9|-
CASSPRGAWVQETQYF
TGTGCCAGCAGCCCCAGAGGGGCTTGGGTCCAAGAGACCCAGTACTTC
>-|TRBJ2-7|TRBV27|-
CASSFGGAREQYF
TGTGCCAGCAGTTTTGGTGGGGCGCGGGAGCAGTACTTC
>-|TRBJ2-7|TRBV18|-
CASSPGRPDTYEQYF
TGTGCCAGCTCCCCCGGGAGACCCGATACCTACGAGCAGTACTTC
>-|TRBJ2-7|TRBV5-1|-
CASSLGDPPPYEQYF
TGCGCCAGCAGTCTTGGGGACCCTCCTCCCTACGAGCAGTACTTC
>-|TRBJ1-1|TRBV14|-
CASSPGGAGNTEAFF
TGTGCCAGCAGCCCGGGGGGGGCAGGAAACACTGAAGCTTTCTTT
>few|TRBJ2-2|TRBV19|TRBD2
CASRTGGGARTGELFF
TGTGCCAGTCGCACCGGCGGGGGGGCGAGAACCGGGGAGCTGTTTTTT
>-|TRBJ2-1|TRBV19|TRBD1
CASTQDRGNEQFF
TGTGCCAGTACCCAGGACAGGGGAAATGAGCAGTTCTTC
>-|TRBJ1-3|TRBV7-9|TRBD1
CASSAKPGGYGNTIYF
TGTGCCAGCAGCGCCAAACCAGGGGGGTACGGAAACACCATATATTTT
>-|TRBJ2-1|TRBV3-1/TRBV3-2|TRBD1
CASSPLGTAAHEQFF
TGTGCCAGCAGCCCCCTAGGGACAGCGGCCCATGAGCAGTTCTTC
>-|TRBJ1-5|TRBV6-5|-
CASSYSWTVSQPQHF
TGTGCCAGCAGTTACTCGTGGACAGTTAGTCAGCCCCAGCATTTT
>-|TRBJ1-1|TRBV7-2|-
CASSGHLNTEAFF
TGTGCCAGCAGCGGACACCTGAACACTGAAGCTTTCTTT
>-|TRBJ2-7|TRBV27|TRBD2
CASSPMGAGGGWQYF
TGTGCCAGCAGTCCCATGGGGGCGGGAGGGGGATGGCAGTACTTC
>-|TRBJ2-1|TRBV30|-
CAWSTGGLLGVNEQFF
TGTGCCTGGAGTACGGGCGGGCTCCTTGGGGTCAATGAGCAGTTCTTC
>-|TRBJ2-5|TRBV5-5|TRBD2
CASSLPVAGGMTETQYF
TGTGCCAGCAGCTTACCCGTAGCGGGGGGGATGACAGAGACCCAGTACTTC
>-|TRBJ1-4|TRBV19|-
CASSIGIRLTNEKLFF
TGTGCCAGTAGTATTGGCATCCGTCTAACTAATGAAAAACTGTTTTTT
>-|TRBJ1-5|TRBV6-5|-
CASGRDSYQPQHF
TGTGCCAGCGGGAGGGATTCTTATCAGCCCCAGCATTTT